A selection of T cell receptor beta chains follows, all from one sample in a study of T cell responses to AZD1222 COVID-19 vaccine. This table comes from immunoSEQ multiplex PCR, and its TCRdb copy is limited to in-frame clones, with some not included. The sample holds 120,000 or so clones; about 92% are singletons and the top ten take 0.9% to 1.2%. Sequencing used peripheral blood, obtained on day 0 of AZD1222 vaccination. The receptors were gathered from an adult in good health. Both conserved end residues are part of each CDR3. D genes are given only for firm matches. Only some rows state a clone size, as once, few, many or a class for expanded clones.

DNA: TGTGCCAGCAGTTTTACGCAGGGTTATGGCTACACCTTC; CDR3: CASSFTQGYGYTF; size: NA; D: NA; J: TRBJ1-2; V: TRBV6-5
DNA: TGTGCCAGCAGCATGGACAGCCACAATGAGCAGTTCTTC; CDR3: CASSMDSHNEQFF; size: NA; D: NA; J: TRBJ2-1; V: TRBV5-6
DNA: TGTGCCAGCAGTTTGGGGACTAGCGGGAGGGGGGGCTACAATGAGCAGTTCTTC; CDR3: CASSLGTSGRGGYNEQFF; size: NA; D: TRBD2; J: TRBJ2-1; V: TRBV28
DNA: TGCGCCAGCAGCTTGGTGTCGGGAGATGGGGGCTACACCTTC; CDR3: CASSLVSGDGGYTF; size: NA; D: NA; J: TRBJ1-2; V: TRBV5-1
DNA: TGTGCCAGCAGCCCTCGAGGTGGTTACGAGCAGTACTTC; CDR3: CASSPRGGYEQYF; size: NA; D: NA; J: TRBJ2-7; V: TRBV7-6
DNA: TGTGCCAGCTCACCAGGAACAGGGGTACACGAGCAGTACTTC; CDR3: CASSPGTGVHEQYF; size: NA; D: TRBD1; J: TRBJ2-7; V: TRBV18
DNA: TGTGCCAGCAGCCAAGTTAACGAGCAGTACTTC; CDR3: CASSQVNEQYF; size: NA; D: NA; J: TRBJ2-7; V: TRBV3-1/TRBV3-2
DNA: TGTGCCAGCAGTTCTTCCACCTACGAGCAGTACTTC; CDR3: CASSSSTYEQYF; size: NA; D: NA; J: TRBJ2-7; V: TRBV6-2/TRBV6-3
DNA: TGCGCCAGCAGCTCCGACAGTTACAATGAGCAGTTCTTC; CDR3: CASSSDSYNEQFF; size: NA; D: NA; J: TRBJ2-1; V: TRBV5-1
DNA: TGTGCCAGCAGCGTAGGGAGGACTTCTGGAAACACCATATATTTT; CDR3: CASSVGRTSGNTIYF; size: NA; D: NA; J: TRBJ1-3; V: TRBV9
DNA: TGTGCCAGTACCGTAACCATCACAGATACGCAGTATTTT; CDR3: CASTVTITDTQYF; size: NA; D: NA; J: TRBJ2-3; V: TRBV19
DNA: TGCGCCAGCAGCTCCCGGGCCTCGGCGGTGGGCACTGAAGCTTTCTTT; CDR3: CASSSRASAVGTEAFF; size: NA; D: NA; J: TRBJ1-1; V: TRBV5-1
DNA: TGCAGCGTTGGAGAGGGCAGCGGGAGGGCCTCAGGGGAGCTGTTTTTT; CDR3: CSVGEGSGRASGELFF; size: NA; D: TRBD2; J: TRBJ2-2; V: TRBV29-1
DNA: TGCAGCGTTGTCGTCAGGGGGGCCACAGATACGCAGTATTTT; CDR3: CSVVVRGATDTQYF; size: NA; D: NA; J: TRBJ2-3; V: TRBV29-1
DNA: TGTGCCAGCAGTTTATTGGTTAACTATGGCTACACCTTC; CDR3: CASSLLVNYGYTF; size: NA; D: NA; J: TRBJ1-2; V: TRBV28
DNA: TGTGCCAGCAACAAGTTAGGCTACGAGCAGTACTTC; CDR3: CASNKLGYEQYF; size: NA; D: NA; J: TRBJ2-7; V: TRBV12-3/TRBV12-4
DNA: TGCAGCGTTGACGGAGGCGTAGATACGCAGTATTTT; CDR3: CSVDGGVDTQYF; size: NA; D: NA; J: TRBJ2-3; V: TRBV29-1
DNA: TGTGCCAGCAGCTTAGGTAGCGGGAGAACAGATACGCAGTATTTT; CDR3: CASSLGSGRTDTQYF; size: NA; D: TRBD2; J: TRBJ2-3; V: TRBV13
DNA: TGCAGTGCTAGAGGGGACCACACCATATATTTT; CDR3: CSARGDHTIYF; size: NA; D: NA; J: TRBJ1-3; V: TRBV20-1
DNA: TGTGCCAGCACTTTTTGGGACTCATCCTACGAGCAGTACTTC; CDR3: CASTFWDSSYEQYF; size: NA; D: NA; J: TRBJ2-7; V: TRBV6-5
DNA: TGCGCCAGCAGCCCTCAGATTCAACGGGGCCCTGAAGCTTTCTTT; CDR3: CASSPQIQRGPEAFF; size: NA; D: NA; J: TRBJ1-1; V: TRBV5-1
DNA: TGTGCCAGCAGCCCGATATTTGCGTATGGCTACACCTTC; CDR3: CASSPIFAYGYTF; size: once; D: NA; J: TRBJ1-2; V: TRBV7-2
DNA: TGTGCCAGCAGCCGAGAGGAGGGGGCGCGTTATGGCTACACCTTC; CDR3: CASSREEGARYGYTF; size: NA; D: TRBD1; J: TRBJ1-2; V: TRBV6-5
DNA: TGTGCCATCAGGGGGGATGGGGGGCCCCAGCATTTT; CDR3: CAIRGDGGPQHF; size: NA; D: NA; J: TRBJ1-5; V: TRBV10-3
DNA: TGTGCCAGCAGTTTTGGGGGGAACACTGAAGCTTTCTTT; CDR3: CASSFGGNTEAFF; size: NA; D: NA; J: TRBJ1-1; V: TRBV12-3/TRBV12-4
DNA: TGTGCCAGCACCTATTCCACTGAAGCTTTCTTT; CDR3: CASTYSTEAFF; size: NA; D: NA; J: TRBJ1-1; V: TRBV2
DNA: TGTGCCAGCACGGGACACCACGGTGTCACTGAAGCTTTCTTT; CDR3: CASTGHHGVTEAFF; size: NA; D: NA; J: TRBJ1-1; V: TRBV6-5
DNA: TGTGCCAGCAGCACGACGGGATACAATCAGCCCCAGCATTTT; CDR3: CASSTTGYNQPQHF; size: NA; D: NA; J: TRBJ1-5; V: TRBV25-1
DNA: TGTGCCAGCAGCCTCCAAGCGGGGGGACAGTATTTT; CDR3: CASSLQAGGQYF; size: NA; D: TRBD2; J: TRBJ2-3; V: TRBV9
DNA: TGTGCCTGGAGTGTTAGGAGGGAAGGGGGTGAAGCTTTCTTT; CDR3: CAWSVRREGGEAFF; size: NA; D: NA; J: TRBJ1-1; V: TRBV30
DNA: TGTGCCTGGAGTGTTTCTGCCGGTGGCTACACCTTC; CDR3: CAWSVSAGGYTF; size: NA; D: NA; J: TRBJ1-2; V: TRBV30
DNA: TGTGCCAGCTCGCCGACACTCGATAGCAATCAGCCCCAGCATTTT; CDR3: CASSPTLDSNQPQHF; size: NA; D: NA; J: TRBJ1-5; V: TRBV18
DNA: TGCGCCAGCAGCCTTATTCGGGGGAACACTGAAGCTTTCTTT; CDR3: CASSLIRGNTEAFF; size: NA; D: NA; J: TRBJ1-1; V: TRBV5-1
DNA: TGTGCCAGCAGCTTGGTCGGGAGCTCCTATAATTCACCCCTCCACTTT; CDR3: CASSLVGSSYNSPLHF; size: NA; D: NA; J: TRBJ1-6; V: TRBV5-6
DNA: TGTGCCAGCAGCTCGACAGGGATGACTGCTAACTATGGCTACACCTTC; CDR3: CASSSTGMTANYGYTF; size: once; D: TRBD1; J: TRBJ1-2; V: TRBV11-2
DNA: TGTGCCAGCAGTAGGGAGGGTGCAGGCTATGGCTACACCTTC; CDR3: CASSREGAGYGYTF; size: once; D: NA; J: TRBJ1-2; V: TRBV2
DNA: TGTGCCTGGAACGAGGGACTAGGAAACTACAATGAGCAGTTCTTC; CDR3: CAWNEGLGNYNEQFF; size: NA; D: TRBD2; J: TRBJ2-1; V: TRBV30
DNA: TGTGCCAGCAGTTGGCGACTAGCGCTTTTGCCGAACACCGGGGAGCTGTTTTTT; CDR3: CASSWRLALLPNTGELFF; size: NA; D: TRBD2; J: TRBJ2-2; V: TRBV27
DNA: TGTGCCAGCACCATACACAGCTCTGGAAACACCATATATTTT; CDR3: CASTIHSSGNTIYF; size: once; D: NA; J: TRBJ1-3; V: TRBV6-5
DNA: TGCGCCAGCAGCAGATCCGGGACAGAGTTCTATGGCTACACCTTC; CDR3: CASSRSGTEFYGYTF; size: NA; D: TRBD1; J: TRBJ1-2; V: TRBV5-1
DNA: TGTGCCAGCAGCCAGATGAAGGTAGCCAAAAACATTCAGTACTTC; CDR3: CASSQMKVAKNIQYF; size: NA; D: NA; J: TRBJ2-4; V: TRBV3-1/TRBV3-2
DNA: TGTGCCAGCAGCCGAGGGTCTGCAAATGAAAAACTGTTTTTT; CDR3: CASSRGSANEKLFF; size: once; D: NA; J: TRBJ1-4; V: TRBV7-8
DNA: TGTGCCAGCAGTCCGTTATCGAGGGGGAGAGAGGGAAACACCATATATTTT; CDR3: CASSPLSRGREGNTIYF; size: NA; D: NA; J: TRBJ1-3; V: TRBV6-6
DNA: TGTGCCAGCAATTCCGGGACAGGGACATATGGCTACACCTTC; CDR3: CASNSGTGTYGYTF; size: NA; D: TRBD1; J: TRBJ1-2; V: TRBV25-1
DNA: TGTGCCAGCAGCCCGCAGGGGAGTAACTATGGCTACACCTTC; CDR3: CASSPQGSNYGYTF; size: NA; D: NA; J: TRBJ1-2; V: TRBV7-3
DNA: TGTGCCTGGGGTACTCGGATATCGAATGTCTATGGCTACACCTTC; CDR3: CAWGTRISNVYGYTF; size: NA; D: NA; J: TRBJ1-2; V: TRBV30
DNA: TGTGCCTGGAGTGTACGGGAGGGGCCCTACGAGCAGTACTTC; CDR3: CAWSVREGPYEQYF; size: NA; D: TRBD2; J: TRBJ2-7; V: TRBV30
DNA: TGTGCCATCGGGTCGGGGTCCTTATATGGCTACACCTTC; CDR3: CAIGSGSLYGYTF; size: NA; D: NA; J: TRBJ1-2; V: TRBV10-3
DNA: TGTGCCAGCAGTTCGGGAGCCCCAACGCAGTATTTT; CDR3: CASSSGAPTQYF; size: NA; D: NA; J: TRBJ2-3; V: TRBV28
DNA: TGTGCTAGTGGGCAGGGGGCAATGAACACTGAAGCTTTCTTT; CDR3: CASGQGAMNTEAFF; size: NA; D: TRBD1; J: TRBJ1-1; V: TRBV12-5
DNA: TGTGCCAGCAGTTACCCATATAGCAATCAGCCCCAGCATTTT; CDR3: CASSYPYSNQPQHF; size: NA; D: NA; J: TRBJ1-5; V: TRBV6-2/TRBV6-3